A selection of T cell receptor beta chains follows, all from one sample in a study of blood T cell repertoires in COVID-19. Measured with immunoSEQ multiplex PCR; TCRdb has only the in-frame clones, and not every one. The sample carries approximately 300,000 clones, about nine tenths recorded once. Sequenced sample: PBMCs or T cells enriched from blood (not recorded which). These receptors came from a man in his fifties or sixties who had recovered from COVID-19. Each CDR3 is given with its conserved first and last residue. D genes are given only for firm matches. Clone size is shown for a subset of rows, as once, few, many or a class of expanded clone.

>once|TRBV11-2|TRBJ1-3|-
CASSERTAGKDSGNTIYF
TGTGCCAGCAGCGAACGGACAGCTGGGAAAGACTCTGGAAACACCATATATTTT
>few|TRBV7-2|TRBJ1-1|-
CASSLARGGGTEAFF
TGTGCCAGCAGCTTAGCTAGGGGGGGAGGCACTGAAGCTTTCTTT
>-|TRBV28|TRBJ2-3|TRBD1
CASSSLDRGQADTQYF
TGTGCCAGCAGTTCACTCGACAGGGGCCAAGCTGATACGCAGTATTTT
>-|TRBV18|TRBJ1-2|TRBD1
CASSLSQGVYGYTF
TGTGCCAGCTCACTGAGTCAGGGGGTCTATGGCTACACCTTC
>-|TRBV5-1|TRBJ1-6|TRBD1
CASSPDRAWSPLHF
TGCGCCAGCAGCCCTGACAGGGCTTGGTCACCCCTCCACTTT
>-|TRBV24-1|TRBJ2-2|-
CATSDPDPGSVSGELFF
TGTGCCACCAGTGATCCGGATCCGGGTTCAGTCTCCGGGGAGCTGTTTTTT
>-|TRBV20-1|TRBJ2-3|TRBD2
CSAGGLASQYF
TGCAGTGCTGGGGGACTAGCGTCGCAGTATTTT
>-|TRBV6-2/TRBV6-3|TRBJ1-2|-
CASSSDSRVNYGYTF
TGTGCCAGCAGTTCTGACAGTCGGGTTAACTATGGCTACACCTTC
>-|TRBV7-9|TRBJ1-4|-
CASSPLSRGGEKLFF
TGTGCCAGCAGCCCGTTGTCAAGGGGAGGTGAAAAACTGTTTTTT
>-|TRBV27|TRBJ1-1|TRBD1
CASRPQGRTEAFF
TGTGCCAGCAGACCACAGGGGAGAACTGAAGCTTTCTTT
>-|TRBV7-2|TRBJ2-1|-
CASSTGGTGTSNEQFF
TGTGCCAGCAGCACAGGCGGGACAGGGACTAGCAATGAGCAGTTCTTC
>-|TRBV18|TRBJ2-3|TRBD1
CASSPSRGRTDTQYF
TGTGCCAGCTCACCATCCAGGGGGCGGACAGATACGCAGTATTTT
>-|TRBV6-5|TRBJ2-7|-
CASSYGGTGDGEQYF
TGTGCCAGCAGTTACGGAGGGACGGGGGATGGTGAGCAGTACTTC
>few|TRBV28|TRBJ2-7|TRBD1
CASSSPQDRGSYEQYF
TGTGCCAGCAGTTCCCCACAGGACAGGGGATCCTACGAGCAGTACTTC
>-|TRBV6-5|TRBJ1-5|TRBD1
CASSYSTGGRPQHF
TGTGCCAGCAGTTACTCTACAGGGGGACGGCCCCAGCATTTT
>-|TRBV9|TRBJ2-3|TRBD2
CASSAEFSGSRADTQYF
TGTGCCAGCAGCGCGGAATTTAGCGGGAGTCGGGCAGATACGCAGTATTTT
>-|TRBV7-2|TRBJ2-7|TRBD2
CASSPGLAGDREQYF
TGTGCCAGCAGCCCAGGACTAGCGGGAGATCGAGAGCAGTACTTC
>-|TRBV7-2|TRBJ2-3|-
CASSLAGDTSTDTQYF
TGTGCCAGCAGCTTAGCGGGGGACACTAGCACAGATACGCAGTATTTT
>-|TRBV28|TRBJ1-3|-
CASSFGGGPGNTIYF
TGTGCCAGCAGTTTTGGGGGGGGTCCTGGAAACACCATATATTTT
>-|TRBV5-1|TRBJ2-7|-
CASRSDKSYEQYF
TGCGCCAGCAGATCGGACAAGTCCTACGAGCAGTACTTC
>-|TRBV12-5|TRBJ2-2|TRBD1
CASGLAPGQGINTGELFF
TGTGCTAGTGGTTTGGCTCCGGGACAGGGGATTAACACCGGGGAGCTGTTTTTT
>-|TRBV4-1|TRBJ2-7|TRBD2
CASSQSLAGGPRYEQYF
TGCGCCAGCAGCCAGTCCCTAGCGGGAGGGCCTAGGTACGAGCAGTACTTC
>-|TRBV7-2|TRBJ1-1|TRBD1
CASSLARTGEAFF
TGTGCCAGCAGCTTAGCGAGGACAGGTGAAGCTTTCTTT
>once|TRBV24-1|TRBJ1-5|-
CATSDATGEEPQHF
TGTGCCACCAGTGACGCGACAGGCGAGGAGCCCCAGCATTTT
>-|TRBV7-9|TRBJ1-3|-
CASFRGDGNTIYF
TGTGCCAGCTTTCGCGGGGACGGAAACACCATATATTTT
>-|TRBV5-6|TRBJ2-1|TRBD1
CASSLGRIQGDWGEQFF
TGTGCCAGCAGCTTGGGAAGAATTCAGGGGGATTGGGGTGAGCAGTTCTTC
>once|TRBV5-1|TRBJ2-1|TRBD2
CASSLNAGVSNEQFF
TGCGCCAGCAGCTTGAATGCGGGAGTTTCAAATGAGCAGTTCTTC
>-|TRBV11-2|TRBJ2-4|-
CASSFSAAARGDQYF
TGTGCCAGCAGCTTCTCGGCGGCCGCTCGGGGTGATCAGTACTTC